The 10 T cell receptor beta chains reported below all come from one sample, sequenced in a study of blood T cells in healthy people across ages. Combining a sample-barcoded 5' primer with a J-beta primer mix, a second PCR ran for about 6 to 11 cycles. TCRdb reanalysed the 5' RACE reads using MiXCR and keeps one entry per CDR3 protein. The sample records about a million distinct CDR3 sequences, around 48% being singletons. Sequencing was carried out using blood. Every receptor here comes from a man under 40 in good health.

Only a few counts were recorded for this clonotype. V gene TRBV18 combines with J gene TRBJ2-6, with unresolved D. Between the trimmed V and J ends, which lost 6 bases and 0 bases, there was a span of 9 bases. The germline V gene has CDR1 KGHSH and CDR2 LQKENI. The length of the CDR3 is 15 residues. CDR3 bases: TGTGCCAGCTCGCTCATGAGCTCTGGGGCCAACGTCCTGACTTTC. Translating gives CASSLMSSGANVLTF.

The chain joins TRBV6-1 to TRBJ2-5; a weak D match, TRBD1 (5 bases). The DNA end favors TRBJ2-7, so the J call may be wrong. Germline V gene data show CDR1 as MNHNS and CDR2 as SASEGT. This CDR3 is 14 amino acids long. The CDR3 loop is CASSEQGGYYEQYF. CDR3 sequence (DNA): TGTGCCAGCAGTGAACAGGGCGGATACTACGAGCAGTACTTC.

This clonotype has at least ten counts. Here the CDR3 reads CASSLAGTVGYEQFF. DNA of the CDR3: TGTGCCAGCAGCTTAGCTGGGACTGTTGGCTATGAGCAGTTCTTC. The chain employs TRBV7-2 and TRBJ2-1; D might be TRBD2 (6 bases). This CDR3 has 15 residues. With 0 bases removed from V and 8 bases from J, the gap between germline ends came to 14 bases. Per germline, CDR1 SGHTA and CDR2 FQGNSA.

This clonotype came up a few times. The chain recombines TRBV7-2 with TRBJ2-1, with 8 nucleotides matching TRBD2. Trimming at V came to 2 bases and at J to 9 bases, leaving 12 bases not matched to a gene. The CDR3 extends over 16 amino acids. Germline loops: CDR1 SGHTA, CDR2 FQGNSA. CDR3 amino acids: CASSLFGRLATTEQFF. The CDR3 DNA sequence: TGTGCCAGCAGCTTATTCGGGCGACTAGCGACCACTGAGCAGTTCTTC.

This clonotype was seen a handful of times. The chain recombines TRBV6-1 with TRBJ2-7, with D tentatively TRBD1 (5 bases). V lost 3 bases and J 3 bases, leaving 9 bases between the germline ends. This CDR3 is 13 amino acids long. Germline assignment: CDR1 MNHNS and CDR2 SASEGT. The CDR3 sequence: CASSEQGFYEQYF. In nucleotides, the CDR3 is TGTGCCAGCAGTGAGCAGGGTTTCTACGAGCAGTACTTC.

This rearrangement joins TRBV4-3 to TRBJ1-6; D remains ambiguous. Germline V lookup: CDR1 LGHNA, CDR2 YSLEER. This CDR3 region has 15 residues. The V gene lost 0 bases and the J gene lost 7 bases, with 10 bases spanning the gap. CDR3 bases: TGCGCCAGCAGCCAAGAGGCGAGGAAGAATTCACCCCTCCACTTT. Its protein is CASSQEARKNSPLHF.

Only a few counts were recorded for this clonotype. This CDR3 is CASSELRGGLNTEAFF. The DNA of the CDR3 is TGTGCCAGCAGTGAATTGAGAGGGGGCTTGAACACTGAAGCTTTCTTT. The genes are TRBV25-1 and TRBJ1-1; 7 nucleotides align to TRBD1. V gave up 1 base and J gave up 0 bases; unmatched junction bases: 5. The CDR3 spans 16 residues. Germline lookup yields CDR1 MGHDK and CDR2 SYGVNS.

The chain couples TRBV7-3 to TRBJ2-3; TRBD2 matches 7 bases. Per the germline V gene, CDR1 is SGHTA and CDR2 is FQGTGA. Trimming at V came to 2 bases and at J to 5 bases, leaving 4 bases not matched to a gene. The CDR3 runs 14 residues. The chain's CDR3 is CASSLSAGIDTQYF. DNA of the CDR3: TGTGCCAGCAGCTTATCAGCGGGGATAGATACGCAGTATTTT.

The CDR3 DNA reads TGTGCCAGCAGCGCCGCGGGGACTGGGAGTTCGTTCTTC. This encodes CASSAAGTGSSFF. The J gene is TRBJ2-1, the V gene TRBV27, with TRBD2 as a possible D gene (6 bases). With 6 bases removed from V and 15 bases from J, the gap between germline ends came to 21 bases. There are 13 residues in the CDR3. Germline V lookup: CDR1 MNHEY, CDR2 SMNVEV (reference sequence).

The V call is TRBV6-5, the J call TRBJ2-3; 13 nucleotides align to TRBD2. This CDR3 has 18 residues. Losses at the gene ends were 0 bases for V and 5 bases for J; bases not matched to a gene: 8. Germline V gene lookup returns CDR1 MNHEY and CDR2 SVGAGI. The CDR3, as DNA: TGTGCCAGCAGTTACTCGATCGGACTAGCGGGAGTGGAAGATACGCAGTATTTT. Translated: CASSYSIGLAGVEDTQYF.